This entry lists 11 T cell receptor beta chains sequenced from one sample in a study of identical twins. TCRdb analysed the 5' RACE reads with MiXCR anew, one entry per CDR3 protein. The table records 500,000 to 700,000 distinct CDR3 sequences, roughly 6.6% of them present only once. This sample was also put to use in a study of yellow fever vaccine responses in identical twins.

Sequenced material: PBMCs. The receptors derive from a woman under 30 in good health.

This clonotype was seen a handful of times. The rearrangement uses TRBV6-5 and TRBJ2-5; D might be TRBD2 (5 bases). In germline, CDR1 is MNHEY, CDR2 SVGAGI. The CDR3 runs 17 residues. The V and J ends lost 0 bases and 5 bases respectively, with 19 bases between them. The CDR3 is CASSYSALAGSLETQYF. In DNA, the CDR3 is TGTGCCAGCAGTTACTCGGCCCTCGCGGGTTCTTTGGAGACCCAGTACTTC.

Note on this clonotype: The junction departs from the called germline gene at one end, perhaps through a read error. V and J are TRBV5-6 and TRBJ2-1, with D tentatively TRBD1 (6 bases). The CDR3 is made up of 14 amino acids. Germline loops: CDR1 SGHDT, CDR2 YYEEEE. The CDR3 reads CASSIGQPGNQQFF. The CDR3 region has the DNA TGTGCCAGCAGCATTGGACAGCCCGGCAATCAGCAGTTCTTC.

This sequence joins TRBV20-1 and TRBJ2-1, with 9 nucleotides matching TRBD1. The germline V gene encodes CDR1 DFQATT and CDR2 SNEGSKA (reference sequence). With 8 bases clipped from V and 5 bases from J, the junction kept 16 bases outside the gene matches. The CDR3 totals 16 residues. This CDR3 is CSPPPVGTGSNNEQFF. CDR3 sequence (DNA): TGCAGTCCGCCCCCGGTTGGGACAGGGTCCAACAATGAGCAGTTCTTC.

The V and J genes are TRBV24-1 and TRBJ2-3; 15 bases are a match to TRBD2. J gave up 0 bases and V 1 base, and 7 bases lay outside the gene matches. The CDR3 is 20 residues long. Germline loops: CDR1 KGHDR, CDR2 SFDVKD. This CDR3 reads CATSDFGLAGGEASTDTQYF. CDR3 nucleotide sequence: TGTGCCACCAGTGATTTCGGACTAGCGGGGGGGGAGGCTAGCACAGATACGCAGTATTTT.

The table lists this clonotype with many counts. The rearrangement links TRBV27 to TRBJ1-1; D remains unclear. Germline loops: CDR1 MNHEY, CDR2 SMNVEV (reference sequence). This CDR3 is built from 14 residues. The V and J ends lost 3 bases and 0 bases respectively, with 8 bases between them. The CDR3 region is CASSFVAMNTEAFF. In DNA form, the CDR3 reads TGTGCCAGCAGTTTTGTAGCGATGAACACTGAAGCTTTCTTT.

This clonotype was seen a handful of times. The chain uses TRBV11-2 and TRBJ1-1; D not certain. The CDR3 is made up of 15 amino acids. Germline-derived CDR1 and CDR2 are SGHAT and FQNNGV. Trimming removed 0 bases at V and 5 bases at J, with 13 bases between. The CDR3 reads CASSLDLRVGTEAFF. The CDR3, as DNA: TGTGCCAGCAGCTTAGATCTGAGGGTTGGGACTGAAGCTTTCTTT.

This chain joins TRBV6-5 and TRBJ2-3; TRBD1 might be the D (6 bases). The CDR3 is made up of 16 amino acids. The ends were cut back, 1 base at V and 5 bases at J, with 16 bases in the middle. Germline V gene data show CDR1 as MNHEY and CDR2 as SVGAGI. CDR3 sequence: CASSYYGTGFGDTQYF. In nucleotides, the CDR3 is TGTGCCAGCAGTTACTATGGCACAGGGTTTGGAGATACGCAGTATTTT.

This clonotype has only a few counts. The CDR3 is CASSVDSRVGGSYEQYF. CDR3 bases: TGTGCCAGCAGCGTAGACTCTCGGGTCGGCGGGAGCTACGAGCAGTACTTC. This chain links TRBV9 with TRBJ2-7, with 7 bases lining up with TRBD2. The J segment lost 3 bases and the V segment lost 0 bases, leaving 12 bases of the junction unmatched. CDR1 is SGDLS and CDR2 is YYNGEE in the germline V gene. The CDR3 covers 17 residues.

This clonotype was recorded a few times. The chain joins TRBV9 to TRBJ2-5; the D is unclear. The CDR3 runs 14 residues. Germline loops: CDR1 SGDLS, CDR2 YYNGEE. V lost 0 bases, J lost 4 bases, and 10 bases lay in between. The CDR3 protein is CASSVGSGRETQYF. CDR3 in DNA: TGTGCCAGCAGCGTAGGGTCAGGTAGAGAGACCCAGTACTTC.

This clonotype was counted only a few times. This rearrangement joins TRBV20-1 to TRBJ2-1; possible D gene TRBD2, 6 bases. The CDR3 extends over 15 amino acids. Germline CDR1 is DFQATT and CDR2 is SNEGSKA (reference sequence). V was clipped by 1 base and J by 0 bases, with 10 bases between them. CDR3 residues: CSARVLAVSYNEQFF. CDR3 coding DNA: TGCAGTGCTAGAGTGTTAGCGGTCTCCTACAATGAGCAGTTCTTC.

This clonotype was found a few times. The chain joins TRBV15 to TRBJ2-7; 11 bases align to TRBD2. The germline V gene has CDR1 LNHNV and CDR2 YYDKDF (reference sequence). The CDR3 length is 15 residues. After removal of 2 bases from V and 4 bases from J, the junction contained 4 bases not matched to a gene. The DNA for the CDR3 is TGTGCCACCAGCAGATTGACTAGCGGGACTTACGAGCAGTACTTC. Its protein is CATSRLTSGTYEQYF.